This T cell receptor (beta chain) was identified during a study of T cells in Graves' hyperthyroidism and ophthalmopathy. Study outcomes and limitations: Most clonotypes expanded in thyroid above 0.001 were likewise present in blood. Separating ophthalmopathy from stable hyperthyroidism was achieved by a 13 V-J model.

On this clonotype itself: Its antigen is not known.

Amplified regions were TCR beta CDR3 sequences from RNA transcripts. TCR CDR3 underwent first-round RT-PCR with the HTBI primer set. TCRdb re-called the multiplex PCR reads with MiXCR, one entry per CDR3 protein. The repertoire holds around 580,000 distinct CDR3 sequences, more than 45% seen once, with roughly 8.2% in the top ten. Newly diagnosed hyperthyroidism patients aged 18 to 65 years had disease lasting under 2 months. Clinical symptoms, serum thyroxine, TRAb, thyroid ultrasound and orbital computed tomography established diagnosis. Germline V gene lookup returns CDR1 SNHLY and CDR2 FYNNEI. V was pared by 7 bases and J by 8 bases, with 18 bases between. The CDR3 spans 14 residues.

The TCR was taken from a woman aged 18-29 years with Graves' hyperthyroidism. Material for sequencing was peripheral blood or thyroid tissue (not recorded which). This chain connects TRBV2 to TRBJ2-1, with D perhaps assigned TRBD1 or TRBD2 (6 bases each). The CDR3: CASTQKGGGDEQFF. In DNA form, the CDR3 reads TGTGCCAGCACTCAAAAGGGGGGAGGCGATGAGCAGTTCTTC.